Following are 25 T cell receptor beta chains from one sample sequenced in a study of blood T cell repertoires in COVID-19. Generated by immunoSEQ multiplex PCR, the TCRdb table keeps only in-frame clones and is missing some. The repertoire holds over 200,000 clones, with roughly 92% as singletons. The material sequenced was peripheral blood. The receptors derive from a man aged 60 to 69 with COVID-19, enrolled during active disease.

CDR3 sequence (DNA): TGCGCCAGCAGCCTATCGACGGACTTCATGAACACTGAAGCTTTCTTT. It is translated as CASSLSTDFMNTEAFF. This chain joins TRBV5-1 and TRBJ1-1; no firm D call. CDR3 length: 16 amino acids. From germline, CDR1 is SGHRS and CDR2 YFSETQ. The V end lost 4 bases, the J end lost 0 bases, and 16 bases lay between the germline ends.

V is TRBV2 and J is TRBJ2-2; no definite D call. Per germline, CDR1 SNHLY and CDR2 FYNNEI. V lost 6 bases, J lost 6 bases, and 11 bases lay in between. The CDR3 runs to 13 residues. CDR3 sequence (DNA): TGTGCCAGCAGAAGCACGGGTGCCGGGGAGCTGTTTTTT. It is translated as CASRSTGAGELFF.

The chain uses TRBV11-1 and TRBJ2-3; D is unclear. This CDR3 contains 15 residues. Germline V CDR1 and CDR2: SGHAT, FQDESV (reference sequence). The V end was cut by 1 base, the J end by 0 bases, with 8 bases between. CDR3 protein: CASSLVPTSTDTQYF. CDR3 bases: TGTGCCAGCAGCTTAGTCCCAACTAGCACAGATACGCAGTATTTT. The full variable domain, its missing parts supplied by reference TRBV11-1 and TRBJ2-3, is EAEVAQSPRYKITEKSQAVAFWCDPISGHATLYWYRQILGQGPELLVQFQDESVVDDSQLPKDRFSAERLKGVDSTLKIQPAELGDSAMYLCASSLVPTSTDTQYFGPGTRLTVL.

This chain joins TRBV30 and TRBJ1-6; TRBD1 aligns across 8 bases. Germline V gene data show CDR1 as GTSNPN and CDR2 as SVGIG (reference sequence). Trimming cost V 0 bases and J 7 bases; bases outside gene matches: 2. This CDR3 has 14 residues. DNA of the CDR3: TGTGCCTGGAGTGTTGGGACAGGCAATTCACCCCTCCACTTT. This codes for CAWSVGTGNSPLHF.

The chain employs TRBV9 and TRBJ1-2; TRBD1 matches 9 bases. J lost 3 bases, V lost 3 bases, and 12 bases had no gene match. The CDR3 extends over 17 amino acids. Per the germline V gene, CDR1 is SGDLS and CDR2 is YYNGEE. CDR3 region: CASSALGQGIGYYGYTF. Written as DNA, the CDR3 is TGTGCCAGCAGCGCCCTAGGACAGGGGATAGGGTACTATGGCTACACCTTC. Drawing the rest from reference TRBV9 and TRBJ1-2, the complete variable domain is DSGVTQTPKHLITATGQRVTLRCSPRSGDLSVYWYQQSLDQGLQFLIQYYNGEERAKGNILERFSAQQFPDLHSELNLSSLELGDSALYFCASSALGQGIGYYGYTFGSGTRLTVV.

This chain links TRBV6-2 or TRBV6-3 with TRBJ1-6; D gene uncertain. The germline V gene encodes CDR1 MNHEY and CDR2 SVGEGT. This CDR3 is built from 17 residues. The germline V and J ends were trimmed by 3 bases and 8 bases, with 20 bases remaining between them. The CDR3 DNA follows: TGTGCCAGCAGTTATTCACCTCGGGCGAGGGTGGATTCACCCCTCCACTTT. Residues: CASSYSPRARVDSPLHF.

Details on this clone: The same CDR3 is also encoded by other DNA sequences in this sample. This chain uses TRBV18 with TRBJ1-3; D gene unclear. The CDR3 is made up of 14 amino acids. The germline V and J ends were trimmed by 3 bases and 1 base, with 7 bases remaining between them. The germline gives CDR1 KGHSH, CDR2 LQKENI. The CDR3 region is CASSPNSSGNTIYF. DNA of the CDR3: TGTGCCAGCTCACCGAACAGTTCTGGAAACACCATATATTTT.

The chain links TRBV7-2 to TRBJ2-1; the D gene is possibly TRBD2 (5 bases). V gave up 0 bases and J gave up 7 bases, with 19 bases separating them. CDR1 SGHTA and CDR2 FQGNSA come from the germline V gene. CDR3 length equals 17 residues. The CDR3 sequence is CASSLATAWSPGNEQFF. The CDR3 nucleotides are TGTGCCAGCAGCTTAGCCACAGCATGGTCGCCGGGGAATGAGCAGTTCTTC. The full variable domain, completed using reference TRBV7-2 and TRBJ2-1, is GAGVSQSPSNKVTEKGKDVELRCDPISGHTALYWYRQSLGQGLEFLIYFQGNSAPDKSGLPSDRFSAERTGGSVSTLTIQRTQQEDSAVYLCASSLATAWSPGNEQFFGPGTRLTVL.

The chain carries TRBV6-1 and TRBJ1-2; TRBD1 aligns across 10 bases. Germline trimming cut 0 bases from V and 1 base from J; bases unmatched to any gene: 11. The CDR3 covers 19 residues. Germline V gene sequence: CDR1 MNHNS, CDR2 SASEGT. The CDR3 spells CASSEALRRGQGFNYGYTF. The CDR3 DNA is TGTGCCAGCAGTGAAGCGCTTCGAAGGGGACAGGGGTTTAACTATGGCTACACCTTC.

Here the CDR3 reads CASSPLSGGVHYEQYF. The CDR3 DNA reads TGTGCCAGCAGCCCCCTCTCGGGGGGAGTCCACTACGAGCAGTACTTC. The chain combines TRBV7-9 with TRBJ2-7, with 7 bases identical to TRBD2. The CDR3 extends over 16 amino acids. The junction had 13 bases not matched to a gene; V was cut back by 5 bases and J by 3 bases. The germline gives CDR1 SEHNR, CDR2 FQNEAQ (reference sequence).

The rearrangement uses TRBV7-3 and TRBJ1-1; D possibly corresponds to TRBD1 (5 bases). Between the trimmed V and J ends, which lost 5 bases and 5 bases, there was a span of 15 bases. The CDR3 is 14 amino acids. The germline gives CDR1 SGHTA, CDR2 FQGTGA. This CDR3 is CASSPTGGRTEAFF. In DNA, the CDR3 is TGTGCCAGCAGCCCCACAGGCGGGAGGACTGAAGCTTTCTTT.

V is TRBV15 and J is TRBJ2-2; weak D call: TRBD1 (8 bases). CDR1 LNHNV and CDR2 YYDKDF come from the germline V gene (reference sequence). The CDR3 loop spans 17 amino acids. Trimming left V 5 bases short and J 5 bases short, with 21 bases between. CDR3 protein: CATSRGRGQGGTGELFF. The CDR3 coding sequence is TGTGCCACCAGCCGAGGAAGAGGACAGGGAGGGACCGGGGAGCTGTTTTTT.

The chain links TRBV2 to TRBJ1-2, with TRBD1 as a possible D gene (6 bases). CDR1 SNHLY and CDR2 FYNNEI come from the germline V gene. CDR3 length equals 13 residues. V lost 6 bases, J lost 6 bases, and 14 bases lay in between. CDR3 coding DNA: TGTGCCAGCAGCCAGACAGGACAAGATGGCTACACCTTC. It yields the protein CASSQTGQDGYTF.

V usage is TRBV10-3 and J usage is TRBJ2-7, with 11 positions matching TRBD1. Germline V gives CDR1 ENHRY, CDR2 SYGVKD. There are 15 residues in the CDR3. The ends lost 4 bases at V and 1 base at J; junction bases unmatched: 3. CDR3 amino acids: CAISVGQGASYEQYF. DNA of the CDR3: TGTGCCATCAGTGTAGGACAGGGGGCGTCCTACGAGCAGTACTTC.

V is TRBV4-2 and J is TRBJ1-2, with D unclear. The CDR3 contains 16 residues. Germline CDR1 reads LGHNA; CDR2 reads YNFKEQ. Trimming shortened V by 0 bases and J by 6 bases, and 17 bases separated the two germline ends. CDR3 in amino acids: CASSQDYSFRSDGYTF. The CDR3 coding sequence is TGTGCCAGCAGCCAAGATTATTCATTCCGGAGCGATGGCTACACCTTC.

This chain joins TRBV14 and TRBJ2-4; 7 bases are a match to TRBD2. The CDR3 has 16 residues. Germline-derived CDR1 and CDR2 are SGHDN and FVKESK. V lost 4 bases and J lost 0; bases outside the gene matches: 6. In nucleotides, the CDR3 is TGTGCCAGCAGCCCCGGACTAGATCTAGCCAAAAACATTCAGTACTTC. This sequence encodes CASSPGLDLAKNIQYF.

In nucleotides, the CDR3 is TGTGCCAGCAGCTCAGGGGGACCTTCAACCGGGGAGCTGTTTTTT. Its translation is CASSSGGPSTGELFF. The genes are TRBV5-6 and TRBJ2-2, with TRBD1 matching 7 bases. CDR1 and CDR2 (germline): SGHDT, YYEEEE. After removal of 3 bases from V and 5 bases from J, the junction contained 7 bases not matched to a gene. The CDR3 is made up of 15 amino acids.

J is TRBJ1-1 and V is TRBV5-4; D remains ambiguous. Trimming stripped 0 bases from V and 2 bases from J, with 23 bases between. The CDR3 contains 19 residues. Germline V gene lookup returns CDR1 SGHNT and CDR2 YYREEE (reference sequence). CDR3 amino acids: CASSLAGSRAGGFNTEAFF. In DNA, the CDR3 is TGTGCCAGCAGCTTGGCGGGGTCAAGGGCAGGTGGGTTTAACACTGAAGCTTTCTTT.

V and J are TRBV18 and TRBJ1-1; D gene uncertain. The CDR3 runs to 14 residues. Germline V gives CDR1 KGHSH, CDR2 LQKENI. V dropped 3 bases and J dropped 3 bases, with 11 bases sitting between them. The CDR3 nucleotides read TGTGCCAGCTCACCGGGGAGGGTTCACACTGAAGCTTTCTTT. Encoded protein: CASSPGRVHTEAFF.

This rearrangement joins TRBV28 to TRBJ1-3; D is ambiguous. Germline CDR1 MDHEN, CDR2 SYDVKM. CDR3 length: 15 residues. V was trimmed by 3 bases and J by 0 bases, leaving 9 bases between them. CDR3 loop: CASSLAPSSGNTIYF. CDR3 in DNA: TGTGCCAGCAGTTTGGCCCCATCCTCTGGAAACACCATATATTTT.

The table lists this clone with a few counts. The chain links TRBV19 to TRBJ1-2, with D possibly TRBD1 on 6 matching bases. The length of the CDR3 is 15 residues. Germline V gives CDR1 LNHDA, CDR2 SQIVND (reference sequence). V dropped 2 bases and J dropped 3 bases, with 13 bases sitting between them. The CDR3, as DNA: TGTGCCAGTAGTATAAGCATGGCAGGGGACTATGGCTACACCTTC. Protein: CASSISMAGDYGYTF.

The chain recombines TRBV28 with TRBJ2-7, with TRBD1 identical over 7 bases. Unmatched junction bases numbered 10, after V lost 6 bases and J lost 5 bases. The CDR3 consists of 14 residues. Germline assignment: CDR1 MDHEN and CDR2 SYDVKM. The CDR3 spells CASRGQWEQNEQYF. CDR3 sequence (DNA): TGTGCCAGCAGGGGACAGTGGGAGCAGAACGAGCAGTACTTC.

The chain's CDR3 is CASSRDRGVAFF. CDR3 coding DNA: TGCGCCAGCAGCCGGGACAGGGGAGTCGCTTTCTTT. The chain couples TRBV5-1 to TRBJ1-1; 10 positions match TRBD1. Germline CDR1 and CDR2: SGHRS and YFSETQ. The CDR3 covers 12 residues. J gave up 11 bases and V 4 bases, and 5 bases lay outside the gene matches.

The V call is TRBV13, the J call TRBJ2-7; 9 bases align to TRBD1. The length of the CDR3 is 14 residues. The V gene end was trimmed by 4 bases and the J gene end by 5 bases; junction bases not matched to a gene: 6. Germline-derived CDR1 and CDR2 are PRHDT and FYEKMQ (reference sequence). The DNA for the CDR3 is TGTGCCAGCAGCTCCGGGACAGGGCGCGACGAGCAGTACTTC. This codes for CASSSGTGRDEQYF.

This clone has only one observation. J is TRBJ2-1 and V is TRBV16, with D perhaps matching TRBD2 (5 bases). Germline CDR1 KGHSY, CDR2 FQNENV. CDR3 length equals 13 residues. V dropped 2 bases and J dropped 9 bases, with 11 bases sitting between them. CDR3 loop: CASSQKLVPEQFF. CDR3 DNA: TGTGCCAGCAGCCAAAAACTAGTTCCTGAGCAGTTCTTC.